Following are 13 T cell receptor beta chains from one sample sequenced in a study of human T cells and chemical hapten exposure (dated by TCRdb to about 2021). Library generation was performed with RACE. TCRdb shows the sequencer as NextSeq 500. TCRdb trimmed the raw reads at Q25, called clones with MiXCR and kept productive beta chains. Entries that share a CDR3 protein sequence are merged under the most common genes and DNA. This sample gives about 120,000 distinct CDR3 sequences in total; approximately 15% of them show up just once. The top ten clonotypes cover approximately 0.89% of the sample. The time point label, read with the paper, signifies: patch test 1, 2 weeks after DPC sensitization. The treatment or condition label, read with the paper, signifies: therapeutic diphenylcyclopropenone sensitization with weekly scalp DPC. The material was whole blood, obtained in connection with sensitization to the hapten diphenylcyclopropenone (DPC). The receptors here all came from a young man with alopecia areata. Some clones in this sample may be carry-over from other donors' samples.

The genes are TRBV4-2 and TRBJ1-1; D not resolved. There are 15 residues in the CDR3. From germline, CDR1 is LGHNA and CDR2 YNFKEQ. The germline V and J ends were trimmed by 1 base and 0 bases, with 9 bases remaining between them. The CDR3, as DNA: TGTGCCAGCAGCCAAGTCTCGGTTATGAACACTGAAGCTTTCTTT. Encoded protein: CASSQVSVMNTEAFF.

This clonotype showed up just a few times. V is TRBV5-1 and J is TRBJ2-1, with D tentatively TRBD1 (5 bases). The CDR3 runs to 16 residues. Germline CDR1 is SGHRS and CDR2 is YFSETQ. The V gene lost 0 bases and the J gene lost 7 bases, with 17 bases spanning the gap. CDR3 nucleotides: TGCGCCAGCAGCTTGGCCGAGGCAGGGTATTCTAATGAGCAGTTCTTC. This encodes CASSLAEAGYSNEQFF.

Only a few counts were recorded for this clonotype. The chain joins TRBV5-1 to TRBJ1-4, with D unclear. V was shortened by 0 bases and J by 0 bases, with 9 bases between the two germline ends. CDR3 length: 16 residues. Germline values: CDR1 SGHRS, CDR2 YFSETQ. Written as DNA, the CDR3 is TGCGCCAGCAGCTTGGCACCCGTATCAACTAATGAAAAACTGTTTTTT. It specifies CASSLAPVSTNEKLFF.

A few counts support this clonotype. The rearrangement uses TRBV10-3 and TRBJ1-1; D is unresolved. The ends were cut back, 7 bases at V and 0 bases at J, with 18 bases in the middle. The germline V gene encodes CDR1 ENHRY and CDR2 SYGVKD. The CDR3 has 16 amino acids. The CDR3 DNA sequence: TGTGCCATCAAATCCCAGCAGGTAACTTTGAACACTGAAGCTTTCTTT. Amino acids: CAIKSQQVTLNTEAFF.

This clonotype was recorded many times. V gene TRBV11-2 combines with J gene TRBJ1-2; D is undetermined. Germline V gene data show CDR1 as SGHAT and CDR2 as FQNNGV. The CDR3 sequence is 12 residues long. Trimming left V 0 bases short and J 8 bases short, with 7 bases between. This CDR3 reads CASSLEESGYTF. As DNA, the CDR3 is TGTGCCAGCAGCTTAGAGGAATCGGGCTACACCTTC.

The table lists this clonotype with a few counts. V usage is TRBV5-1 and J usage is TRBJ2-7; D assignment may be TRBD1 or TRBD2 (5 bases each). Germline V gives CDR1 SGHRS, CDR2 YFSETQ. V lost 1 base and J 0 bases, leaving 11 bases between the germline ends. The CDR3 sequence is 15 residues long. This CDR3 is CASSLFGAASYEQYF. The CDR3 DNA reads as TGCGCCAGCAGCTTGTTCGGGGCGGCCTCCTACGAGCAGTACTTC.

The chain links TRBV7-3 to TRBJ2-5; D not certain. V was cut by 5 bases and J by 1 base, with 11 bases left in between. The CDR3 has 14 amino acids. CDR1 and CDR2 (germline): SGHTA, FQGTGA. The CDR3 reads CASSPSSLQETQYF. The CDR3 nucleotides read TGTGCCAGCAGCCCCTCGTCCCTCCAAGAGACCCAGTACTTC.

In its sample, this clonotype was seen many times. The chain links TRBV20-1 to TRBJ2-1, with 8 nucleotides matching TRBD2. This CDR3 is built from 16 residues. V trimming: 0 bases; J trimming: 2 bases; junction bases outside the gene matches: 6. Germline CDR1 reads DFQATT; CDR2 reads SNEGSKA (reference sequence). CDR3 amino acids: CSARDVRAGAYNEQFF. As DNA, the CDR3 is TGCAGTGCTAGAGATGTCAGAGCGGGGGCCTACAATGAGCAGTTCTTC.

This clonotype was detected a few times. The rearrangement joins TRBV4-1 to TRBJ2-7; the D is unclear. The CDR3 extends over 14 amino acids. Germline values: CDR1 MGHRA, CDR2 YSYEKL. Trimming removed 0 bases from V and 7 bases from J, with 13 bases in between. CDR3 region: CASSQDRKGWEQYF. In nucleotides, the CDR3 is TGCGCCAGCAGCCAAGATCGAAAGGGATGGGAGCAGTACTTC.

A few counts support this clonotype. The chain uses TRBV29-1 and TRBJ2-2; D gene ambiguous. CDR1 and CDR2 (germline): SQVTM, ANQGSEA. The CDR3 is made up of 13 amino acids. V was pared by 3 bases and J by 3 bases, with 8 bases between. The CDR3 DNA sequence: TGCAGCGTTGAGAGATGGGACACCGGGGAGCTGTTTTTT. This gives the protein CSVERWDTGELFF.

This clonotype was found a few times. This chain connects TRBV10-3 to TRBJ1-1, with 7 bases identical to TRBD1. Germline trimming cut 0 bases from V and 9 bases from J; bases unmatched to any gene: 7. This CDR3 has 14 amino acids. Per the germline V gene, CDR1 is ENHRY and CDR2 is SYGVKD. CDR3 nucleotide sequence: TGTGCCATCAGTGAGTCGACAGGGTTGGGTCAAGCTTTCTTT. It encodes CAISESTGLGQAFF.

This clonotype occurred a few times. This rearrangement joins TRBV7-3 to TRBJ1-6; the match to TRBD1 covers 10 bases. CDR1 is SGHTA and CDR2 is FQGTGA in the germline V gene. After removal of 2 bases from V and 7 bases from J, the junction contained 2 bases not matched to a gene. The CDR3 has 15 residues. This CDR3 is CASSLGGQGNSPLHF. In DNA form, the CDR3 reads TGTGCCAGCAGCTTAGGGGGACAGGGGAATTCACCCCTCCACTTT.

The sample holds a few counts of this clonotype. This sequence joins TRBV7-6 and TRBJ2-2; D is uncertain. Germline CDR1 and CDR2: SGHVS and FNYEAQ. Trimming left V 1 base short and J 6 bases short, with 9 bases between. The CDR3 runs 14 residues. This CDR3 is CASSLGSSAGELFF. The CDR3 DNA reads TGTGCCAGCAGCTTAGGCAGTTCTGCCGGGGAGCTGTTTTTT.